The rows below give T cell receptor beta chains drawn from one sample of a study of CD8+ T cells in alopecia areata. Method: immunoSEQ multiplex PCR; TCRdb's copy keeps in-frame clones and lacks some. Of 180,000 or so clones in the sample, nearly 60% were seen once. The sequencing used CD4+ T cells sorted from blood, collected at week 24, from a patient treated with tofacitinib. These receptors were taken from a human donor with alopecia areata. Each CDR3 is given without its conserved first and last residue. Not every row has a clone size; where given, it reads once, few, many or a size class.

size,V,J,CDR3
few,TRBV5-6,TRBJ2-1,ASSPDRNNEQF
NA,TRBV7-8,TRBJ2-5,ASSLRPGGIETQY
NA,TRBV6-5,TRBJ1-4,ASIIPTGAREKLF
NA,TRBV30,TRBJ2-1,AWSVRSNLYNEQF
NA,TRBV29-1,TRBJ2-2,SAKQGFTNTGELF
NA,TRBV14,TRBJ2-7,ASSREGGSSSYEQY
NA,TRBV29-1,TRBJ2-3,SVETGGHTDTQY
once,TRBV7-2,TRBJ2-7,ASSPWTGPSYEQY
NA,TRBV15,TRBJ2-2,ATSRDFGEGELF
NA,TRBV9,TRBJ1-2,ASSAIQGARFGYT
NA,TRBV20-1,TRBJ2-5,SAKEETQY
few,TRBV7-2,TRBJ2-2,ASSLALSGTGELF
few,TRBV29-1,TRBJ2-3,SVSLGSGDTQY
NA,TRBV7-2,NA,ASSAQLRGGYEQY
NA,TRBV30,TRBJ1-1,AWSQWTGGGAF
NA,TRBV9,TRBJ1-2,ASSEQLNYGYT
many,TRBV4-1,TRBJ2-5,ASSQGSGTSGRAWETQY
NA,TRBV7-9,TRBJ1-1,ASTGTVYTEAF
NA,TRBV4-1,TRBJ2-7,ASSQGAGGTYEQY
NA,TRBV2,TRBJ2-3,ASSAYRQGGSTDTQY
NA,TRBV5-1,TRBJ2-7,ASSLEGRDPPYEQY
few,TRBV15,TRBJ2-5,ATSRDRQGQETQY
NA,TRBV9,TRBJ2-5,ASSVGTSGEETQY
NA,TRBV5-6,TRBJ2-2,ASSSVPTNTGELF
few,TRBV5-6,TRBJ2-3,ASSDAGQGTTDTQY
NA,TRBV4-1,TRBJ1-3,ASSQEGNTIY
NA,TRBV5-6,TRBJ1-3,ASSLALDRVSGNTIY
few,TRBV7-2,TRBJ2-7,ASSSRQGSGEQY
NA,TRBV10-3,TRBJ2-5,ASRGTVEQETQY
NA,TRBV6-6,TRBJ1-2,ASSYSSGVNYGYT
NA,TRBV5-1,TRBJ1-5,ASSLGRPLGDQPQH
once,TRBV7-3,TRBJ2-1,ASSSGTSGRHEQF
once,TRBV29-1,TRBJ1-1,SVGRKGTEAF
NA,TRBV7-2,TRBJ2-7,ASSLHGEQY
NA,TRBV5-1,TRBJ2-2,ASSSAGGVNTGELF
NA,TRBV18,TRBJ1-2,ASSLETGGADGYT
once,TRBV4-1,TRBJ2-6,ASSPEGANVLT
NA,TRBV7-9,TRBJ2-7,ASSSSGTREEQY
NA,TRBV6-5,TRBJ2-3,ASSYSWGDTQY
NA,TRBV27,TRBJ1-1,ATNDRKEAF
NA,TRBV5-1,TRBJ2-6,ASSLGDPGANVLT
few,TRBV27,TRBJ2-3,ASRGPGTDTQY
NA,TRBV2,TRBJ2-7,ASRAGASYEQY
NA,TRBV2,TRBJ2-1,ASRESGAGVFNEQF
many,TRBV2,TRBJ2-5,ASSDGVQETQY
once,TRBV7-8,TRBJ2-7,ASGSSGFTYEQY
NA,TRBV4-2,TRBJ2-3,ASSLRRFTDTQY
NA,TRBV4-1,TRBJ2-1,ASSQGWVDSNEQF
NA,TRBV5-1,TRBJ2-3,ASSTAGGQDTQY
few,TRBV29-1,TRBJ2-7,SARTGQGSYEQY
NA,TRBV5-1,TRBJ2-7,ASSSSRATSYEQY
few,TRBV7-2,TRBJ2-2,ASSFVENTGELF
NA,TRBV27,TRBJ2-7,ASSLSLRPGGSYEQY
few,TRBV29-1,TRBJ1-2,SVERDRGRGYT
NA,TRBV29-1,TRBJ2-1,SVAELGDNEQF
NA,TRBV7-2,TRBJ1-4,ASSLVPGAAAEKLF